One and the same sample provided the 27 T cell receptor beta chains below, sequenced in a study of blood T cell repertoires in COVID-19. Profiling relied on immunoSEQ multiplex PCR, and the TCRdb table lists in-frame clones only, not all of them. The data contain around 420,000 clones, 88% of them singletons. The specimen sequenced was PBMCs or T cells enriched from blood (not recorded which). Receptor source: a woman aged 35 to 49 with acute COVID-19.

The chain joins TRBV15 to TRBJ1-5; 9 bases are shared with TRBD1. The ends lost 3 bases at V and 7 bases at J; junction bases unmatched: 7. The CDR3 is made up of 15 amino acids. The germline gives CDR1 LNHNV, CDR2 YYDKDF (reference sequence). The CDR3 DNA reads as TGTGCCACCAGCAGGTCCGGGACAGGGAACCAGCCCCAGCATTTT. Amino acid sequence: CATSRSGTGNQPQHF.

In regard to this clone: Other DNA sequences from this sample encode an identical CDR3 as well. The CDR3 region has the DNA TGTGCCAGCAGTTTAGGGGCGAACACTGAAGCTTTCTTT. It yields the protein CASSLGANTEAFF. The chain carries TRBV12-3 or TRBV12-4 and TRBJ1-1; D ambiguous. CDR3 size: 13 residues. The V end was cut by 1 base, the J end by 1 base, with 4 bases between.

The V gene is TRBV7-9, the J gene TRBJ2-5, with D possibly being TRBD1 (6 bases). The CDR3 is 17 residues long. The germline V gene has CDR1 SEHNR and CDR2 FQNEAQ (reference sequence). V lost 5 bases to trimming and J lost 5 bases, with 24 bases between them. Written as DNA, the CDR3 is TGTGCCAGCAGCATAGGGGCAGGAAACCCGAGGGGGGAGACCCAGTACTTC. Translation: CASSIGAGNPRGETQYF. The whole variable domain, filled in from reference TRBV7-9 and TRBJ2-5, reads DTGVSQNPRHKITKRGQNVTFRCDPISEHNRLYWYRQTLGQGPEFLTYFQNEAQLEKSRLLSDRFSAERPKGSFSTLEIQRTEQGDSAMYLCASSIGAGNPRGETQYFGPGTRLLVL.

V usage is TRBV7-9 and J usage is TRBJ1-1; D remains unclear. Germline values: CDR1 SEHNR, CDR2 FQNEAQ (reference sequence). The CDR3 sequence is 14 residues long. V was cut by 5 bases and J by 0 bases, with 10 bases left in between. CDR3: CASSIMSVNTEAFF. The CDR3 DNA follows: TGTGCCAGCAGCATTATGTCAGTGAACACTGAAGCTTTCTTT.

The CDR3 region has the DNA TGTGCCAGCAGCCGGAGGACTAGTAGATACGAGCAGTACTTC. Translated: CASSRRTSRYEQYF. The chain has TRBV3-1 (or the pseudogene TRBV3-2) and TRBJ2-7; 7 bases map to TRBD2. CDR1 LGHDT and CDR2 YNNKEL come from the germline V gene (reference sequence). The CDR3 runs 14 residues. Losses at the gene ends were 4 bases for V and 4 bases for J; bases not matched to a gene: 7.

CDR3 loop: CAISEGTVNTEAFF. CDR3 coding DNA: TGTGCCATCAGTGAAGGGACAGTAAACACTGAAGCTTTCTTT. This chain links TRBV10-3 with TRBJ1-1; TRBD1 matches 7 bases. From germline, CDR1 is ENHRY and CDR2 SYGVKD. V was pared by 3 bases and J by 2 bases, with 3 bases of the junction left unmatched. This CDR3 is built from 14 residues.

As concerns this clone: Different DNA sequences within this sample yield the same CDR3. The J gene is TRBJ2-3, the V gene TRBV12-3 or TRBV12-4, with D uncertain. V lost 2 bases to trimming and J lost 6 bases, with 3 bases between them. The CDR3 totals 11 residues. Written as DNA, the CDR3 is TGTGCCAGCAGTTTATCGGATACGCAGTATTTT. This gives the protein CASSLSDTQYF.

The J gene is TRBJ1-1, the V gene TRBV18; D gene uncertain. The V and J ends lost 2 bases and 5 bases respectively, with 9 bases between them. This CDR3 has 13 residues. The germline V gene encodes CDR1 KGHSH and CDR2 LQKENI. In DNA, the CDR3 is TGTGCCAGCTCACCAGAGGGTTTTACTGAAGCTTTCTTT. Protein product: CASSPEGFTEAFF.

CDR3 residues: CASSLAGLAGGPSITATQYF. The CDR3 DNA reads TGTGCCAGCAGCTTGGCCGGACTAGCGGGGGGGCCCTCTATTACTGCTACGCAGTATTTT. This rearrangement joins TRBV5-4 to TRBJ2-3; 15 nucleotides match TRBD2. Germline loops: CDR1 SGHNT, CDR2 YYREEE (reference sequence). V gave up 0 bases and J gave up 8 bases; unmatched junction bases: 16. The CDR3 has 20 amino acids.

The V gene is TRBV2, the J gene TRBJ2-3, with TRBD1 matching over 9 bases. Germline assignment: CDR1 SNHLY and CDR2 FYNNEI. CDR3 size: 16 residues. V lost 4 bases, J lost 3 bases, and 8 bases stayed unmatched. CDR3 sequence (DNA): TGTGCCAGCAGTGGCCTAGTGGACAGGGGTACAGATACGCAGTATTTT. Protein product: CASSGLVDRGTDTQYF.

This clone was picked up many times. This chain connects TRBV4-2 to TRBJ2-5, with 15 bases identical to TRBD2. Germline trimming cut 1 base from V and 5 bases from J; bases unmatched to any gene: 17. The CDR3 totals 21 residues. CDR1 is LGHNA, CDR2 YNFKEQ, per germline. The CDR3 nucleotides read TGTGCCAGCAGCCAAGCATTCGGACTAGCGGGGGGGCCCGAGGAAGGGGAGACCCAGTACTTC. This gives the protein CASSQAFGLAGGPEEGETQYF.

The chain combines TRBV5-4 with TRBJ1-1, with 7 bases fitting TRBD1. The length of the CDR3 is 15 residues. From germline, CDR1 is SGHNT and CDR2 YYREEE (reference sequence). V trimming: 4 bases; J trimming: 1 base; junction bases outside the gene matches: 7. The CDR3 DNA reads as TGTGCCAGCAGCGAATACAGGGGCGAGAACACTGAAGCTTTCTTT. Its translation is CASSEYRGENTEAFF.

The chain combines TRBV21-1 with TRBJ1-4. TRBV21-1 is tagged as a pseudogene. The CDR3 length is 17 residues. This CDR3 is CASSKDPRGGFDGKLFF. The CDR3 DNA is TGTGCCAGCAGCAAAGACCCTCGGGGGGGCTTTGACGGAAAACTGTTTTTT.

The DNA for the CDR3 is TGCGCCAGCAGCCAAGAGTGGGCCGCCGATCGGCCCCAGCATTTT. Translating gives CASSQEWAADRPQHF. The chain combines TRBV4-1 with TRBJ1-5; D is unresolved. This CDR3 is 15 amino acids long. Germline lookup yields CDR1 MGHRA and CDR2 YSYEKL. Trimming shortened V by 0 bases and J by 9 bases, and 15 bases separated the two germline ends.

This chain connects TRBV3-1 (or the pseudogene TRBV3-2) to TRBJ1-1; weak D call: TRBD1 (6 bases). This CDR3 is built from 12 residues. Germline values: CDR1 LGHDT, CDR2 YNNKEL (reference sequence). V shed 4 bases and J shed 4 bases, with 7 bases lying between them. The CDR3 region is CASSLRGTEAFF. Here the CDR3 DNA reads TGTGCCAGCAGCCTCAGGGGCACTGAAGCTTTCTTT.

This clone was counted between two and nine times. The chain combines TRBV27 with TRBJ1-6; a possible D gene is TRBD1 (6 bases). The ends were cut back, 6 bases at V and 9 bases at J, with 9 bases in the middle. This CDR3 spans 12 amino acids. Germline CDR1 and CDR2: MNHEY and SMNVEV (reference sequence). The CDR3 nucleotides read TGTGCCAGCAGGACAGGTAGTTCACCCCTCCACTTT. It yields the protein CASRTGSSPLHF.

V gene TRBV5-1 combines with J gene TRBJ1-1, with a possible D match to TRBD1 (6 bases). Trimming removed 5 bases at V and 7 bases at J, with 15 bases between. The CDR3 loop spans 13 amino acids. Germline V gives CDR1 SGHRS, CDR2 YFSETQ. CDR3 protein: CASSSTGQVEAFF. The CDR3 DNA follows: TGCGCCAGCAGTTCGACGGGACAAGTTGAAGCTTTCTTT.

The V gene is TRBV2, the J gene TRBJ2-1; D unclear. This CDR3 region has 13 residues. Germline loops: CDR1 SNHLY, CDR2 FYNNEI. Trimming took off 5 bases at V and 0 bases at J, with 5 bases between the two ends. The DNA of the CDR3 is TGTGCCAGCAGTTTAGCCTCCTACAATGAGCAGTTCTTC. Protein sequence: CASSLASYNEQFF.

The chain couples TRBV6-5 to TRBJ2-7; D is perhaps TRBD1 (5 bases). CDR1 is MNHEY and CDR2 is SVGAGI in the germline V gene. V lost 5 bases and J lost 5, with 19 bases in between. This CDR3 is 15 amino acids long. CDR3 sequence reads: CASSPQVGEFDEQYF. CDR3 bases: TGTGCCAGCAGTCCCCAGGTAGGGGAATTCGACGAGCAGTACTTC.

The chain joins TRBV30 to TRBJ1-1; possibly TRBD1 for D (5 bases). This CDR3 region has 14 residues. Germline-derived CDR1 and CDR2 are GTSNPN and SVGIG (reference sequence). The V end lost 3 bases, the J end lost 1 base, and 12 bases lay between the germline ends. CDR3: CAWSPRTPNTEAFF. In nucleotides, the CDR3 is TGTGCCTGGAGCCCCAGGACACCGAACACTGAAGCTTTCTTT.

The chain combines TRBV5-8 with TRBJ1-2; the D is unclear. CDR3 length: 16 amino acids. With 2 bases removed from V and 0 bases from J, the gap between germline ends came to 14 bases. Germline V lookup: CDR1 SGHTS, CDR2 YDEGEE. CDR3 in DNA: TGTGCCAGCAGCTTAAGGTTGGGCAGTCCTAACTATGGCTACACCTTC. It specifies CASSLRLGSPNYGYTF.

The V and J genes are TRBV5-6 and TRBJ1-6; 10 nucleotides align to TRBD1. The CDR3 is 16 residues long. Germline trimming cut 3 bases from V and 7 bases from J; bases unmatched to any gene: 7. Germline CDR1 and CDR2: SGHDT and YYEEEE. Here the CDR3 reads CASSWDPGQGNSPLHF. CDR3 nucleotides: TGTGCCAGCAGCTGGGACCCGGGACAGGGGAATTCACCCCTCCACTTT.

V gene TRBV6-4 combines with J gene TRBJ1-1; 8 bases fit TRBD1. The germline CDR1 and CDR2 sequences are MRHNA and SNTAGT. V was pared by 3 bases and J by 4 bases, with 4 bases of the junction left unmatched. This CDR3 is 14 amino acids long. The CDR3: CASSEQGGSTEAFF. For the CDR3, the DNA is TGTGCCAGCAGTGAACAGGGGGGTTCCACTGAAGCTTTCTTT.

The CDR3 region has the DNA TGTGCCTGGAGCGTGATCGGGACAGCTGGAAACACCATATATTTT. This sequence encodes CAWSVIGTAGNTIYF. The V and J genes are TRBV30 and TRBJ1-3; 7 bases are shared with TRBD1. V dropped 3 bases and J dropped 2; count of bases not matched to a gene: 7. Germline CDR1 is GTSNPN and CDR2 is SVGIG (reference sequence). There are 15 residues in the CDR3.

The rearrangement uses TRBV4-2 and TRBJ2-5, with TRBD1 matching over 10 bases. V lost 5 bases, J lost 5 bases, and 11 bases stayed unmatched. Germline V CDR1 and CDR2: LGHNA, YNFKEQ. The length of the CDR3 is 16 residues. CDR3 DNA: TGTGCCAGCAGCTCGAGGGACAGGGGATTGGTGGAGACCCAGTACTTC. It is translated as CASSSRDRGLVETQYF.

The chain employs TRBV4-1 and TRBJ2-3; tentatively, D is TRBD1 (6 bases). The length of the CDR3 is 14 residues. Trimming left V 4 bases short and J 10 bases short, with 18 bases between. The V gene's germline CDR1 is MGHRA and CDR2 YSYEKL. The CDR3 DNA is TGCGCCAGCAGCCCACTCACCCGGGACACGCCGCAGTATTTT. Translating it yields CASSPLTRDTPQYF.

The rearrangement joins TRBV4-1 to TRBJ2-7; a weak D match, TRBD2 (5 bases). Germline CDR1 MGHRA, CDR2 YSYEKL. Trimming removed 4 bases at V and 2 bases at J, with 12 bases between. The CDR3 spans 14 residues. Here the CDR3 DNA reads TGCGCCAGCAGCCCCGGACTTCTAACCTACGAGCAGTACTTC. This sequence encodes CASSPGLLTYEQYF.